The 12 T cell receptor beta chains given below trace back to one sample, sequenced in a study of cytomegalovirus exposure and HLA in healthy donors. Both 60 Vbeta primers and 13 Jbeta primers went into the PCR. The data were produced by immunoSEQ multiplex PCR, yet TCRdb's version contains in-frame clones alone and is incomplete. The sample has some 140,000 clones; under 85% are singletons. Input material: PBMCs. These receptors came from a man aged 25 to 40 in good health and CMV-seronegative.

The chain couples TRBV5-6 to TRBJ2-2; the match to TRBD1 covers 9 bases. Unmatched junction bases numbered 3, after V lost 4 bases and J lost 2 bases. The length of the CDR3 is 15 residues. CDR1 is SGHDT, CDR2 YYEEEE, per germline. The CDR3 region has the DNA TGTGCCAGCAGCCCGGACAGGGGCAACACCGGGGAGCTGTTTTTT. This encodes CASSPDRGNTGELFF.

J is TRBJ1-4 and V is TRBV9; no clear D gene. Germline V lookup: CDR1 SGDLS, CDR2 YYNGEE. The CDR3 totals 16 residues. Deletions cut 4 bases from V and 2 bases from J, with 15 bases between. The CDR3 region is CASSPGRSNTNEKLFF. CDR3 DNA: TGTGCCAGCAGCCCAGGCCGCAGTAATACTAATGAAAAACTGTTTTTT.

J is TRBJ2-1 and V is TRBV28; TRBD2 matches at 8 bases. Germline V gene data show CDR1 as MDHEN and CDR2 as SYDVKM. The CDR3 loop spans 13 amino acids. J lost 2 bases, V lost 8 bases, and 2 bases had no gene match. CDR3 coding DNA: TGTGCCAGCTTTAGCGGGACCTACAATGAGCAGTTCTTC. Protein: CASFSGTYNEQFF.

This sequence joins TRBV6-1 and TRBJ2-2, with 8 bases lining up with TRBD2. This CDR3 comprises 14 residues. The junction had 4 bases not matched to a gene; V was cut back by 5 bases and J by 5 bases. Germline V gives CDR1 MNHNS, CDR2 SASEGT. The CDR3 region has the DNA TGTGCCAGCAGTACGTTAGCGGGGACCGGGGAGCTGTTTTTT. Protein: CASSTLAGTGELFF.

The chain joins TRBV28 to TRBJ1-2, with D hard to call. CDR1 and CDR2 (germline): MDHEN, SYDVKM. V was pared by 5 bases and J by 8 bases, with 15 bases between. CDR3 length equals 13 residues. The CDR3 sequence: CASSRPEGHGYTF. Written as DNA, the CDR3 is TGTGCCAGCAGTAGGCCCGAGGGCCACGGCTACACCTTC.

This chain connects TRBV7-9 to TRBJ2-5; D gene ambiguous. Germline CDR1 and CDR2: SEHNR and FQNEAQ (reference sequence). V was pared by 2 bases and J by 4 bases, with 8 bases between. The CDR3 is 13 residues long. This chain's CDR3 is CASSLLGRETQYF. The CDR3 DNA is TGTGCCAGCAGCTTACTGGGCCGAGAGACCCAGTACTTC.

The V and J genes are TRBV5-8 and TRBJ1-5, with 8 bases lining up with TRBD1. Trimming removed 4 bases from V and 0 bases from J; junction bases left unmatched: 3. Looked up from germline, CDR1 is SGHTS and CDR2 is YDEGEE. CDR3 size: 15 residues. Here the CDR3 reads CASSGGQDSNQPQHF. The CDR3 DNA reads as TGTGCCAGCAGCGGGGGACAGGATAGCAATCAGCCCCAGCATTTT.

This chain connects TRBV7-8 to TRBJ2-7; 9 nucleotides line up with TRBD1. Looked up from germline, CDR1 is SGHVS and CDR2 is FQNEAQ. There are 15 residues in the CDR3. The V gene end was trimmed by 4 bases and the J gene end by 0 bases; junction bases not matched to a gene: 4. The CDR3 spells CASSSWTGDSYEQYF. Here the CDR3 DNA reads TGTGCCAGCAGCTCCTGGACAGGGGACTCCTACGAGCAGTACTTC.

The CDR3 sequence: CASSFRGPGGQPQHF. The CDR3 DNA follows: TGTGCCAGCAGCTTTCGAGGGCCAGGCGGGCAGCCCCAGCATTTT. J is TRBJ1-5 and V is TRBV5-6; D gene ambiguous. This CDR3 has 15 residues. Germline V gene sequence: CDR1 SGHDT, CDR2 YYEEEE. Trimming pared 2 bases from V and 7 bases from J, leaving 16 bases between.

The chain uses TRBV5-4 and TRBJ1-3; possible D gene TRBD1, 6 bases. This CDR3 has 18 residues. Germline V gene data show CDR1 as SGHNT and CDR2 as YYREEE (reference sequence). V gave up 1 base and J gave up 1 base, with 18 bases separating them. The CDR3 spells CASSLTQGPRISGNTIYF. The CDR3 bases are TGTGCCAGCAGCTTGACCCAGGGGCCGCGGATATCTGGAAACACCATATATTTT.

The chain couples TRBV15 to TRBJ2-2, with 10 bases matching TRBD2. Germline CDR1 and CDR2: LNHNV and YYDKDF (reference sequence). Unmatched junction bases numbered 10, after V lost 1 base and J lost 5 bases. CDR3 size: 18 residues. In DNA, the CDR3 is TGTGCCACCAGCAGAGTGGAACTAGCGGGAAGATTGACCGGGGAGCTGTTTTTT. Its protein product is CATSRVELAGRLTGELFF.

This sequence joins TRBV7-8 and TRBJ1-5; a weak D match, TRBD1 (6 bases). Germline V gives CDR1 SGHVS, CDR2 FQNEAQ. The CDR3 has 15 amino acids. V shed 1 base and J shed 1 base, with 8 bases lying between them. CDR3 protein: CASSLVGQSNQPQHF. CDR3 DNA: TGTGCCAGCAGCTTAGTGGGACAAAGCAATCAGCCCCAGCATTTT. Full variable domain (missing parts from reference TRBV7-8 and TRBJ1-5): GAGVSQSPRYKVAKRGQDVALRCDPISGHVSLFWYQQALGQGPEFLTYFQNEAQLDKSGLPSDRFFAERPEGSVSTLKIQRTQQEDSAVYLCASSLVGQSNQPQHFGDGTRLSIL.